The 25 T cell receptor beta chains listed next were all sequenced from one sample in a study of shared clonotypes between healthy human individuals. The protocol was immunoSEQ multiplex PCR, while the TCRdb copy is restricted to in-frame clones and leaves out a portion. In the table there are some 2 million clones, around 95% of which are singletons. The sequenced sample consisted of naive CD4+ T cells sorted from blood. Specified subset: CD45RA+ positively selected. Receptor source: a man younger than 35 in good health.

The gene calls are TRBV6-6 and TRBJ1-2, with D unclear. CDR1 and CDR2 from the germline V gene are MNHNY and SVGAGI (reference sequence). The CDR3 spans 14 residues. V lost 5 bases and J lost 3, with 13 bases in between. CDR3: CASSTAGSHYGYTF. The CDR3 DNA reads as TGTGCCAGCAGTACCGCGGGGAGCCACTATGGCTACACCTTC.

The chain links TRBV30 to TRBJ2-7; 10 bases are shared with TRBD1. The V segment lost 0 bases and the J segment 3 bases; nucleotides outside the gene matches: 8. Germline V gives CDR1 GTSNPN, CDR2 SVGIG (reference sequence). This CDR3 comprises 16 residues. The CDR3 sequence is CAWSVLRTGGFYEQYF. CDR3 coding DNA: TGTGCCTGGAGTGTACTAAGGACAGGGGGGTTCTACGAGCAGTACTTC.

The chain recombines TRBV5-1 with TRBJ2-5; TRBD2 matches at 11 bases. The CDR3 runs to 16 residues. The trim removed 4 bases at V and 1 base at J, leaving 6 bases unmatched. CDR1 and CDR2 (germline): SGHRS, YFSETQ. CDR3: CASSSGLAGLQETQYF. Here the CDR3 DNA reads TGCGCCAGCAGCAGCGGACTAGCGGGTCTCCAAGAGACCCAGTACTTC.

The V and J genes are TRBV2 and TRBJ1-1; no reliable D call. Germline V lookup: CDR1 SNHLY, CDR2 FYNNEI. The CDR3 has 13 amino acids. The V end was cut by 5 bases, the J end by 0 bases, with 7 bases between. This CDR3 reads CASSRSMNTEAFF. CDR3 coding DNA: TGTGCCAGCAGTAGGTCCATGAACACTGAAGCTTTCTTT.

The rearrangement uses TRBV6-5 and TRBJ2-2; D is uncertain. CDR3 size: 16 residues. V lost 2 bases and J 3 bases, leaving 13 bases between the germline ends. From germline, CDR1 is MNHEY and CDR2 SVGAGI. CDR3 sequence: CASSYRPQGHTGELFF. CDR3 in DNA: TGTGCCAGCAGTTACCGACCCCAAGGGCACACCGGGGAGCTGTTTTTT.

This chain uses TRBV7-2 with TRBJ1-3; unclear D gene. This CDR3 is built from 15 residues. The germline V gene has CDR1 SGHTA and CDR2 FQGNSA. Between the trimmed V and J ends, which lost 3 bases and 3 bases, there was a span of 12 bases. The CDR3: CASSFLGDNGNTIYF. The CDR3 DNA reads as TGTGCCAGCAGCTTCCTCGGGGATAATGGAAACACCATATATTTT.

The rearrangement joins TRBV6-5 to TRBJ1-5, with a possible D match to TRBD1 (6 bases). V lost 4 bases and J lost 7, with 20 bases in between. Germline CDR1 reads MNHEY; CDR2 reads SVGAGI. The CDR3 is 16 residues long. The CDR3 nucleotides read TGTGCCAGCAGTTCCCTTTCACAGGGTCTTATGCAGCCCCAGCATTTT. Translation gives CASSSLSQGLMQPQHF.

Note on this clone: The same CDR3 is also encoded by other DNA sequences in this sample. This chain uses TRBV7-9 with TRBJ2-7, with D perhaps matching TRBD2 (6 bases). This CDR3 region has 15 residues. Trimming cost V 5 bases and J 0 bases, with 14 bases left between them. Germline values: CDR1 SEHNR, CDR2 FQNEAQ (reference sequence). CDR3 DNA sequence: TGTGCCAGCAGCCCCGGAGGGCCGAGCTCCTACGAGCAGTACTTC. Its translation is CASSPGGPSSYEQYF.

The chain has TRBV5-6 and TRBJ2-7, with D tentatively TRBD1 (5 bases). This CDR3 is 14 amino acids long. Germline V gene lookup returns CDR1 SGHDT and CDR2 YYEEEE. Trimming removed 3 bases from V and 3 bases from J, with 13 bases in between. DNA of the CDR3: TGTGCCAGCAGCTCCCGGCAGGGTATCTACGAGCAGTACTTC. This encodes CASSSRQGIYEQYF. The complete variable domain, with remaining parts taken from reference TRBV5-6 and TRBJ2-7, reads DAGVTQSPTHLIKTRGQQVTLRCSPKSGHDTVSWYQQALGQGPQFIFQYYEEEERQRGNFPDRFSGHQFPNYSSELNVNALLLGDSALYLCASSSRQGIYEQYFGPGTRLTVT.

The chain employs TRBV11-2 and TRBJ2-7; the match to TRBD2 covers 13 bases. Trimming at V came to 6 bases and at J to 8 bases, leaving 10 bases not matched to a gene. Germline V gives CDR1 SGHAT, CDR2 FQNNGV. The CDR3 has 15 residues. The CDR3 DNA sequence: TGTGCCAGCAGTCTTTGGGGGACTAGCGGGACCCAGCAGTACTTC. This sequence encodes CASSLWGTSGTQQYF. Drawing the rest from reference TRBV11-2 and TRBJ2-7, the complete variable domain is EAGVAQSPRYKIIEKRQSVAFWCNPISGHATLYWYQQILGQGPKLLIQFQNNGVVDDSQLPKDRFSAERLKGVDSTLKIQPAKLEDSAVYLCASSLWGTSGTQQYFGPGTRLTVT.

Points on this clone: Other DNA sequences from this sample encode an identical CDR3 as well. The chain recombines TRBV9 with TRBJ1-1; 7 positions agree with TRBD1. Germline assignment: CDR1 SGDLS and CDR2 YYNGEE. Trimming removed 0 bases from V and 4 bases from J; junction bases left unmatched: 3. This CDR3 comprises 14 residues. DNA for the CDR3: TGTGCCAGCAGCGTAGATCCAGGGGGCACTGAAGCTTTCTTT. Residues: CASSVDPGGTEAFF.

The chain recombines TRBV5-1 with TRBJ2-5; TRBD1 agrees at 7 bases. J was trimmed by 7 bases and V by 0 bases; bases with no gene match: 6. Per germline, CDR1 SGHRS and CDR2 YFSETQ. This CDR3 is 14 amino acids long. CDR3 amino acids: CASSLGSGGRTQYF. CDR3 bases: TGCGCCAGCAGCTTGGGATCAGGGGGTAGGACCCAGTACTTC. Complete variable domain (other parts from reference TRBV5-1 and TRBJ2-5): KAGVTQTPRYLIKTRGQQVTLSCSPISGHRSVSWYQQTPGQGLQFLFEYFSETQRNKGNFPGRFSGRQFSNSRSEMNVSTLELGDSALYLCASSLGSGGRTQYFGPGTRLLVL.

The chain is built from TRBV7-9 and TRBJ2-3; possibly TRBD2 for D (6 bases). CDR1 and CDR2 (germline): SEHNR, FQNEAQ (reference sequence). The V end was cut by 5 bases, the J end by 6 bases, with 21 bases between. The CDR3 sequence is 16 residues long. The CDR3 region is CASSPVRGNEWDTQYF. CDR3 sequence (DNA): TGTGCCAGCAGCCCTGTACGGGGGAATGAGTGGGATACGCAGTATTTT.

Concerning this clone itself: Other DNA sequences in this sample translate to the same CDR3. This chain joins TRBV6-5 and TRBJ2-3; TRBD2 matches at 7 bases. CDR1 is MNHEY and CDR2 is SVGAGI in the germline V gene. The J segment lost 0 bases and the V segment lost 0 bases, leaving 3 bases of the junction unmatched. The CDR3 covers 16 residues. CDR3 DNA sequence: TGTGCCAGCAGTTACTCGGCGGGAGCTAGCACAGATACGCAGTATTTT. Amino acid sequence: CASSYSAGASTDTQYF.

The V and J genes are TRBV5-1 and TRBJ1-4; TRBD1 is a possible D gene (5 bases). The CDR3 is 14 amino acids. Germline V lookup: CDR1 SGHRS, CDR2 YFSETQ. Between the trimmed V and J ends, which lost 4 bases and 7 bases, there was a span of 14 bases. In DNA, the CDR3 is TGCGCCAGCAGCACCGACAGTCCTGGTGAAAAACTGTTTTTT. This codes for CASSTDSPGEKLFF.

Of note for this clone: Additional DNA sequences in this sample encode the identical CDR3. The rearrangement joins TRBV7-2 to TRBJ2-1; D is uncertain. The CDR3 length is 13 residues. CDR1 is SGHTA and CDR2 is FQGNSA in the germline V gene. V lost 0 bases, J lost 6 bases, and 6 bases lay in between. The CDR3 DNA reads TGTGCCAGCAGCTTAGCGCTTCGCAATGAGCAGTTCTTC. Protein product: CASSLALRNEQFF.

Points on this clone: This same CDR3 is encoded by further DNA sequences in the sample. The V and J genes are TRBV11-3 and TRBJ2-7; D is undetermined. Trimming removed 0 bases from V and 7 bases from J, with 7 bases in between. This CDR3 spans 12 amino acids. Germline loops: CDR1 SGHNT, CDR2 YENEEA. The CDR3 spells CASSLDLGEQYF. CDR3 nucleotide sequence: TGTGCCAGCAGCTTAGATTTAGGGGAGCAGTACTTC.

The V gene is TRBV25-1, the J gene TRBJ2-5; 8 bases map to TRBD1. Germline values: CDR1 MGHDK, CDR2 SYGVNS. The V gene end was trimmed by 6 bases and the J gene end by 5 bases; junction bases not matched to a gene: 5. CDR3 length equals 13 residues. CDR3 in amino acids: CASSLTGVETQYF. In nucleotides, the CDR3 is TGTGCCAGCAGCCTGACAGGGGTTGAGACCCAGTACTTC.

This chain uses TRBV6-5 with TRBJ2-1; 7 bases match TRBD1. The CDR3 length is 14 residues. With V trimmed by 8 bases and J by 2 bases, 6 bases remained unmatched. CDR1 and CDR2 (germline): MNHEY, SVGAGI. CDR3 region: CASHSGTAYNEQFF. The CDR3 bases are TGTGCCAGCCATTCCGGGACAGCCTACAATGAGCAGTTCTTC.

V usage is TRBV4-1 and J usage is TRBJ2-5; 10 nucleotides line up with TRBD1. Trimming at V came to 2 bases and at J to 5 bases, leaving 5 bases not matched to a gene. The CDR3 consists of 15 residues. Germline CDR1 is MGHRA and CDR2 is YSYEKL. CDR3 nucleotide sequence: TGCGCCAGCAGCCAATCCGGGACAGGGGCTGAGACCCAGTACTTC. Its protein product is CASSQSGTGAETQYF.

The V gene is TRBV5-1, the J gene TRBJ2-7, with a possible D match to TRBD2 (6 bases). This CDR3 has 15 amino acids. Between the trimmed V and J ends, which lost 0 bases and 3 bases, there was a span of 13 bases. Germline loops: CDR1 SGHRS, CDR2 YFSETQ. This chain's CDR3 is CASSLATGGVYEQYF. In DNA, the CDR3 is TGCGCCAGCAGCTTGGCGACCGGAGGGGTCTACGAGCAGTACTTC.

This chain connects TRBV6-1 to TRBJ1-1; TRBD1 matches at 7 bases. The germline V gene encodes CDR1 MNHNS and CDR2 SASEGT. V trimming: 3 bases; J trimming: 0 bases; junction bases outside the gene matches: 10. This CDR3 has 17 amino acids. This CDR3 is CASSDARTGLLNTEAFF. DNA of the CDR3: TGTGCCAGCAGTGATGCCCGGACAGGACTCCTGAACACTGAAGCTTTCTTT.

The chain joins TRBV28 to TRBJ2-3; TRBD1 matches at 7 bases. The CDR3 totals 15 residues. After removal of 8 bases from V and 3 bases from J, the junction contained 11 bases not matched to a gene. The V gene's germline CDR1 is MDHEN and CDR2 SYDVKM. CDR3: CASRQGPRGTDTQYF. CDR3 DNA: TGTGCCAGCCGACAGGGCCCTAGGGGGACAGATACGCAGTATTTT.

Here the CDR3 reads CASTPAGANEKLFF. CDR3 DNA sequence: TGTGCCAGCACCCCCGCCGGGGCTAATGAAAAACTGTTTTTT. V usage is TRBV6-1 and J usage is TRBJ1-4; D gene uncertain. CDR1 and CDR2 from the germline V gene are MNHNS and SASEGT. Between the trimmed V and J ends, which lost 7 bases and 3 bases, there was a span of 12 bases. The CDR3 has 14 residues.

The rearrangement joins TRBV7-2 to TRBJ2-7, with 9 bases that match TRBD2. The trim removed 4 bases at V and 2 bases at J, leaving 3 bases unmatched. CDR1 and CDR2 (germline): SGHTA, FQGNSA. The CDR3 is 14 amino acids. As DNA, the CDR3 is TGTGCCAGCAGCTCTAGCGGGATAACCTACGAGCAGTACTTC. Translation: CASSSSGITYEQYF.